The text below deals with one T cell receptor (beta chain). What it binds is not known. The data were produced by immunoSEQ multiplex PCR, yet TCRdb's version contains in-frame clones alone and is incomplete. Of around 51,000 clones in the sample, roughly nine tenths are singletons; the top ten hold under 15%. Between the trimmed V and J ends, which lost 5 bases and 5 bases, there was a span of 9 bases. Germline lookup yields CDR1 SEHNR and CDR2 FQNEAQ (reference sequence). CDR3 length: 13 amino acids. The data derive from a study of T cell clones after liver transplantation. Study-wide context: Graft-donor-reactive sequences were compared with third-party-reactive TCRbeta sequences from pre-transplant mixed lymphocyte reactions. Samples came pre-transplant, pre-randomization before withdrawal, and post-randomization after withdrawal ended. Three of eight recipients were HCV-positive; others had non-autoimmune, non-viral indications. Study results and caveats: Small, mixed patient groups and varying post-transplant times limit these conclusions.

The clonotype originates from a human patient who received a liver transplant. Some T cells here may be from the graft donor. Source: CD8+ T cells from blood, taken 12 months after liver transplant. J is TRBJ2-2 and V is TRBV7-9, with D unresolved. The CDR3 nucleotides are TGTGCCAGCAGCCCCTCCGAAACCGGGGAGCTGTTTTTT. This sequence encodes CASSPSETGELFF.